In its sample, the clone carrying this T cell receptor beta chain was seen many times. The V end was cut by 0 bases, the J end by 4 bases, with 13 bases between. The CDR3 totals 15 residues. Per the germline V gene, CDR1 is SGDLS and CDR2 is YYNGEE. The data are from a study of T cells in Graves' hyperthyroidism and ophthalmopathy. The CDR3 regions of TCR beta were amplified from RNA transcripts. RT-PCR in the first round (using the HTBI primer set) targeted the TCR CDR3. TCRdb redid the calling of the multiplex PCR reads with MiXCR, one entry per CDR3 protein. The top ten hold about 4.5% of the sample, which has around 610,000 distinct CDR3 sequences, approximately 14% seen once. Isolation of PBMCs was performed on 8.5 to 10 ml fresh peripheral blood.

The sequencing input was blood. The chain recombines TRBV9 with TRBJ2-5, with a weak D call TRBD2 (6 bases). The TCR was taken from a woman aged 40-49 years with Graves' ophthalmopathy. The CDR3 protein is CASSVGGTWGETQYF. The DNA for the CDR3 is TGTGCCAGCAGCGTAGGCGGGACCTGGGGAGAGACCCAGTACTTC.